This TCR beta chain is drawn from a study of identical twins. Overall study results and limits: The authors drew conclusions from cross-sectional statistical analysis rather than following the same donors. The study found that models underestimated out-of-frame TCR alpha sharing in monozygotic twins.

Healthy Caucasians, and only they, were the donors. TCRdb fed the 5' RACE reads into MiXCR, producing one record per CDR3 protein. The sample carries hundreds of thousands of distinct CDR3 sequences, around 21% recorded once. Only a few counts were recorded for this clonotype. What it recognizes is unknown. Germline loops: CDR1 DFQATT, CDR2 SNEGSKA (reference sequence). The CDR3 consists of 13 residues. The V end lost 0 bases, the J end lost 5 bases, and 10 bases lay between the germline ends. This sample also belongs to another study, concerning T cells expressing NK-cell markers. From that paper: Investigators obtained TCR beta repertoires from sorted CD3+CD56+NKG2C+, CD3+CD56+NKG2C- and CD3+CD56-NKG2C+ T cells.

The sequence came from a young woman in good health. What was sequenced was PBMCs. V and J are TRBV20-1 and TRBJ1-2; D unclear. CDR3 region: CSAREGSYYGYTF. As DNA, the CDR3 is TGCAGTGCTAGAGAAGGAAGTTATTATGGCTACACCTTC.